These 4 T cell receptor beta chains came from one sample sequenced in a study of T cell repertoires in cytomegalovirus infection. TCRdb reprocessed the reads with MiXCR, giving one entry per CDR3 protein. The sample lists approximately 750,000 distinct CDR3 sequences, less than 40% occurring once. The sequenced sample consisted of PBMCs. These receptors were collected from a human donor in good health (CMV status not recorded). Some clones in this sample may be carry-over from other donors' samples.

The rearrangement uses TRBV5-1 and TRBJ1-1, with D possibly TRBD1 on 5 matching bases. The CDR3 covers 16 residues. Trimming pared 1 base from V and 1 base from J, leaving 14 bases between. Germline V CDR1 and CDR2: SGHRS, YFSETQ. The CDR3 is CASSLSSGGRNTEAFF. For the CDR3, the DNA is TGCGCCAGCAGCTTGTCCTCGGGGGGGAGGAACACTGAAGCTTTCTTT.

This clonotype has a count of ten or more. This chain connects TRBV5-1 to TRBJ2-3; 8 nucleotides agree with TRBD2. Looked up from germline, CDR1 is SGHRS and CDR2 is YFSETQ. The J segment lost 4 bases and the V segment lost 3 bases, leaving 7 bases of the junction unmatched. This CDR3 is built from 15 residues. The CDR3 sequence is CASSSPVGLADTQYF. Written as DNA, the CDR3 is TGCGCCAGCAGCTCACCTGTGGGACTAGCAGATACGCAGTATTTT. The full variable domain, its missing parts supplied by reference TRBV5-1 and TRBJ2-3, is KAGVTQTPRYLIKTRGQQVTLSCSPISGHRSVSWYQQTPGQGLQFLFEYFSETQRNKGNFPGRFSGRQFSNSRSEMNVSTLELGDSALYLCASSSPVGLADTQYFGPGTRLTVL.

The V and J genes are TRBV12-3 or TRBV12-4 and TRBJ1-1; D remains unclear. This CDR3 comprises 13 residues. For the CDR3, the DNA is TGTGCTACGTCCGGGAGGATGAACACTGAAGCTTTCTTT. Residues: CATSGRMNTEAFF.

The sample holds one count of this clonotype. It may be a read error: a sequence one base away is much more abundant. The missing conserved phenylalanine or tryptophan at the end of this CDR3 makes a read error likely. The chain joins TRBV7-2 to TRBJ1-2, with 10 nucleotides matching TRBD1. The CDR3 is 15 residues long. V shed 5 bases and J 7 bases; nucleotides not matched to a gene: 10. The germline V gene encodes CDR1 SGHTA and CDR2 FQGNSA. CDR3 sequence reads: CASSPPRWDRGGYTL. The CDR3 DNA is TGTGCCAGCAGCCCCCCTCGGTGGGACAGGGGTGGCTACACCTTA.